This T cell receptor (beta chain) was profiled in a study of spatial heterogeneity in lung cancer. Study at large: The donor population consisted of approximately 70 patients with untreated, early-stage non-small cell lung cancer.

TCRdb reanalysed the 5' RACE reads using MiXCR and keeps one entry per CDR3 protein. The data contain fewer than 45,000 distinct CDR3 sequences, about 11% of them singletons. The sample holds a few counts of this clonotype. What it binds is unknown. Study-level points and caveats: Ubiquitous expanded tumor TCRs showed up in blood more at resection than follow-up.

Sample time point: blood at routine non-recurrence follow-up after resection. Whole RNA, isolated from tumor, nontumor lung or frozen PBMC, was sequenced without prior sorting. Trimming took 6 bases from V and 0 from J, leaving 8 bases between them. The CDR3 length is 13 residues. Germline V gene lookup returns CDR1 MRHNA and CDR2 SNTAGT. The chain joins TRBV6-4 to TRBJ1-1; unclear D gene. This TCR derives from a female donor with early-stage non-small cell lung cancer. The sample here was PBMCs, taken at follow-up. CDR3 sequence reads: CASSVTVNTEAFF. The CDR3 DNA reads TGTGCCAGCAGCGTGACCGTGAACACTGAAGCTTTCTTT.